Each of the 11 T cell receptor beta chains below was sequenced from the same sample in a study of cytomegalovirus exposure and HLA in healthy donors. A multiplex PCR was run with 60 Vbeta primers and 13 Jbeta primers. Some clones are missing from TCRdb's copy, which holds only in-frame ones; the method was immunoSEQ multiplex PCR. The repertoire holds some 120,000 clones, with about 80% as singletons. Sequencing was carried out using PBMCs. These receptors were taken from a woman aged 45 to 65 in good health and CMV-seropositive.

The chain combines TRBV19 with TRBJ1-1; 9 bases are a match to TRBD1. This CDR3 is built from 12 residues. Germline V gene data show CDR1 as LNHDA and CDR2 as SQIVND (reference sequence). Germline trimming cut 6 bases from V and 8 bases from J; bases unmatched to any gene: 4. In DNA, the CDR3 is TGTGCCAGTAGCTGGGGGACAGGGGAAGCTTTCTTT. As protein: CASSWGTGEAFF.

This chain links TRBV29-1 with TRBJ2-7, with 11 bases fitting TRBD2. In germline, CDR1 is SQVTM, CDR2 ANQGSEA. The CDR3 loop spans 14 amino acids. The junction had 7 bases not matched to a gene; V was cut back by 5 bases and J by 4 bases. Written as DNA, the CDR3 is TGCAGCGTTTCACCCGGGACTAGCGGTTACGAGCAGTACTTC. Translation: CSVSPGTSGYEQYF.

This clone was seen more than once but under ten times. The rearrangement links TRBV11-2 to TRBJ2-1, with D possibly TRBD2 on 6 matching bases. There are 13 residues in the CDR3. In germline, CDR1 is SGHAT, CDR2 FQNNGV. The germline V and J ends were trimmed by 0 bases and 10 bases, with 10 bases remaining between them. The CDR3 DNA reads as TGTGCCAGCAGCTTAGAAAATGCGGGGGAGCAGTTCTTC. Protein: CASSLENAGEQFF.

This chain joins TRBV5-1 and TRBJ1-2; weak D call: TRBD1 (6 bases). CDR1 and CDR2 (germline): SGHRS, YFSETQ. Trimming pared 4 bases from V and 6 bases from J, leaving 16 bases between. The CDR3 is 14 residues long. CDR3 region: CASSPRGILDGYTF. CDR3 nucleotides: TGCGCCAGCAGCCCAAGGGGGATCTTGGATGGCTACACCTTC. The variable domain in full, with the rest retrieved from reference TRBV5-1 and TRBJ1-2, is KAGVTQTPRYLIKTRGQQVTLSCSPISGHRSVSWYQQTPGQGLQFLFEYFSETQRNKGNFPGRFSGRQFSNSRSEMNVSTLELGDSALYLCASSPRGILDGYTFGSGTRLTVV.

The gene calls are TRBV7-3 and TRBJ2-3; 9 bases line up with TRBD2. The CDR3 covers 19 residues. Germline trimming cut 1 base from V and 0 bases from J; bases unmatched to any gene: 11. Germline V gene lookup returns CDR1 SGHTA and CDR2 FQGTGA. The CDR3 DNA sequence: TGTGCCAGCAGCTTAAGGGGTCTAGCGGGGAGGAGGAGCACAGATACGCAGTATTTT. Protein product: CASSLRGLAGRRSTDTQYF.

The chain uses TRBV6-6 and TRBJ1-1; D possibly corresponds to TRBD1 (5 bases). V lost 2 bases, J lost 1 base, and 5 bases lay in between. The CDR3 extends over 13 amino acids. The germline CDR1 and CDR2 sequences are MNHNY and SVGAGI (reference sequence). The CDR3 protein is CASSYDRNTEAFF. DNA of the CDR3: TGTGCCAGCAGTTACGACAGGAACACTGAAGCTTTCTTT.

The chain links TRBV9 to TRBJ2-2; weak D call: TRBD2 (6 bases). The CDR3 length is 16 residues. V was shortened by 0 bases and J by 3 bases, with 12 bases between the two germline ends. Germline lookup yields CDR1 SGDLS and CDR2 YYNGEE. CDR3 nucleotide sequence: TGTGCCAGCAGCGTAGCGGCTGGGGGGTACACCGGGGAGCTGTTTTTT. Translating gives CASSVAAGGYTGELFF.

The rearrangement uses TRBV27 and TRBJ1-2, with 10 bases lining up with TRBD1. The germline CDR1 and CDR2 sequences are MNHEY and SMNVEV (reference sequence). V shed 5 bases and J 4 bases; nucleotides not matched to a gene: 10. The CDR3 contains 16 residues. CDR3 nucleotide sequence: TGTGCCAGCAGTCGCGAACCGGGACAGGGGCGCTATGGCTACACCTTC. Translating gives CASSREPGQGRYGYTF.

The rearrangement uses TRBV10-3 and TRBJ2-7, with a possible D match to TRBD2 (5 bases). Germline CDR1 and CDR2: ENHRY and SYGVKD. The CDR3 is 10 residues long. The V and J ends lost 2 bases and 9 bases respectively, with 5 bases between them. The CDR3 bases are TGTGCCATCAGTGAGGAGGGGCAGTACTTC. Translated: CAISEEGQYF.

The chain is built from TRBV19 and TRBJ2-7; 7 nucleotides match TRBD2. The V and J ends lost 4 bases and 4 bases, in that order; junction bases with no gene match: 4. In germline, CDR1 is LNHDA, CDR2 SQIVND (reference sequence). The CDR3 is 13 residues long. The CDR3 DNA follows: TGTGCCAGTAGTAGCGGGAGTCGGTACGAGCAGTACTTC. The encoded protein is CASSSGSRYEQYF.

The chain joins TRBV21-1 to TRBJ1-5. TRBV21-1 is recorded as a pseudogene. CDR3 length: 13 amino acids. The CDR3 sequence: CASTPLRNQPQHF. CDR3 in DNA: TGTGCCAGCACCCCGTTACGGAATCAGCCCCAGCATTTT.